The T cell receptor beta chain described here comes from a study of cytomegalovirus exposure and HLA in healthy donors. Primers: 60 Vbeta forward and 13 Jbeta reverse. Only in-frame clones appear in the TCRdb table, and some are missing; sequencing was by immunoSEQ multiplex PCR. The table has 150,000 to 200,000 clones, approximately 85% seen once. The germline V gene has CDR1 SGHNT and CDR2 YYREEE (reference sequence). After removal of 6 bases from V and 2 bases from J, the junction contained 10 bases not matched to a gene. The CDR3 has 17 residues. The rearrangement joins TRBV5-4 to TRBJ2-6, with 8 bases lining up with TRBD1. The material sequenced was PBMCs. This clonotype was obtained from a man aged 18 to 29 in good health and CMV-seropositive. CDR3 DNA sequence: TGTGCCAGCACCCGGACAGGGTACTCTACTGGGGCCAACGTCCTGACTTTC. Translated, it gives CASTRTGYSTGANVLTF.